This T cell receptor (beta chain) was captured by sequencing in a study of shared clonotypes between healthy human individuals. Study-wide background: CD4 naive and memory got three plates each, CD8 naive two, CD8 memory one. Study observations and caveats: Rarefaction showed that sequencing of sorted subsets was incomplete (despite large depth). Naive CD4 clonotypes were shared across a handful of donors at roughly 5.3%.

Germline V gene data show CDR1 as GTSNPN and CDR2 as SVGIG (reference sequence). Trimming at V came to 0 bases and at J to 5 bases, leaving 2 bases not matched to a gene. The CDR3 length is 13 residues. Naive CD8 isolation took CD45RO-negative cells positively selected for CCR7 and excluded terminally differentiated effector memory CD45RA+ cells. Deep-level assay runs were performed. Sequencing used immunoSEQ multiplex PCR; TCRdb keeps in-frame clones, though not all of them. The table includes some 2.1 million clones, approximately 94% detected once. With respect to this clone: Its antigen is currently unknown.

The source material was naive CD8+ T cells sorted from blood. This TCR came from a man aged 18 to 35 in good health. This sequence joins TRBV30 and TRBJ1-2; 8 nucleotides align to TRBD1. The CDR3, as DNA: TGTGCCTGGAGTGTCTACAGGGGGTATGGCTACACCTTC. This encodes CAWSVYRGYGYTF.